This T cell receptor (beta chain) stems from a study of a mutant IDH1 vaccine in newly diagnosed glioma. Study-wide background: Vaccines were first given 4-6 weeks after radiotherapy alone, or with temozolomide cycles. At week 35 came visit V12, and visit V13 followed at week 47.

Profiling relied on immunoSEQ multiplex PCR, and the TCRdb table lists in-frame clones only, not all of them. The sample contains tens of thousands of clones, 83% of which appear only once. Study results and limitations: Pseudoprogression seemed unrelated to changes in top peripheral T cell clonotypes.

The germline V gene encodes CDR1 WNHNN and CDR2 SYGVQD (reference sequence). Deletions cut 5 bases from V and 2 bases from J, with 7 bases between. CDR3 length: 13 amino acids. Stated time point: week 47, end of study. Doses comprised 300 ug of mutant IDH1 20-mer peptide each, plus topical imiquimod. Those who donated had recent WHO grade 3 or 4 IDH1-mutant, ATRX-lost astrocytomas. This clone was seen only once. What it binds is unknown. This TCR came from a woman aged 50 to 60 with glioma. This specimen consisted of PBMCs, obtained from a glioma patient whose treatment included an IDH1 peptide vaccine. The rearrangement joins TRBV10-1 to TRBJ2-1; perhaps TRBD1 as D (5 bases). CDR3 region: CASSKTAYNEQFF. CDR3 DNA: TGCGCCAGCAGTAAGACAGCCTACAATGAGCAGTTCTTC.